Reported below is one TCR beta chain. Its cognate antigen is unknown. TCRdb reanalysed the PCR reads using MiXCR and keeps one entry per CDR3 protein. Among under 350,000 distinct CDR3 sequences listed, roughly 24% were seen once. Investigators produced naive CD8 libraries from 20,000 to 1,000,000 sorted cells, drawing on 10%, 30% or 50% RNA. The record originates from a study of molecular identifiers for immune sequencing clone quantification. CDR3 length: 13 amino acids. Germline assignment: CDR1 LGHNA and CDR2 YNFKEQ. V gave up 1 base and J gave up 6 bases, with 8 bases separating them. Study-level results: Highly expanded clone sizes could be underestimated by identical TCR molecules sharing a barcode.

This clonotype was obtained from a human donor in good health. Some libraries in this study had Jurkat cell RNA spiked in. This chain connects TRBV4-2 to TRBJ2-3; no clear D. The sequenced material came from naive CD8+ T cells from blood, with Jurkat cell RNA spiked in. Subset specified: FACS-sorted CD8+CD4-CCR7+CD45RA+ naive T cells. The DNA of the CDR3 is TGTGCCAGCAGCCAAGTGACCGGCGATACGCAGTATTTT. Translation gives CASSQVTGDTQYF.